This T cell receptor (beta chain) is from a study of OX40 agonist ivuxolimab in advanced cancers. Study-level points and caveats: Expansion of clones was among the lowest in partial responders at 0.1-3.0 mg/kg.

About this clone itself: The antigen remains undetermined.

The CDR3 has 14 amino acids. Germline V gene sequence: CDR1 LNHDA, CDR2 SQIVND (reference sequence). The V end lost 6 bases, the J end lost 4 bases, and 16 bases lay between the germline ends. The data were produced by immunoSEQ multiplex PCR, yet TCRdb's version contains in-frame clones alone and is incomplete. In the table there are 20,000 to 25,000 clones, approximately 86% of which are singletons. This sequence joins TRBV19 and TRBJ2-7; D might be TRBD2 (5 bases). This sample comprised CD4+ or CD8+ T cells sorted from blood, obtained in a trial of the OX40 agonist ivuxolimab. This receptor was taken from an adult with an advanced solid tumor such as melanoma, head and neck, liver or kidney cancer. The CDR3 bases are TGTGCCAGTAGCGATGGCGGGCAGGTATACGAGCAGTACTTC. This translates into CASSDGGQVYEQYF.